This T cell receptor (beta chain) was recovered during a study of OX40 agonist ivuxolimab in advanced cancers. Assay used: immunoSEQ multiplex PCR; TCRdb lists only in-frame clones, some missing. This table has roughly 67,000 clones, 85% to 90% appearing once. This CDR3 spans 15 amino acids. Germline V CDR1 and CDR2: SGHRS, YFSETQ. Losses at the gene ends were 4 bases for V and 5 bases for J; bases not matched to a gene: 4. The clonotype originates from an adult with an advanced solid tumor such as melanoma, head and neck, liver or kidney cancer. V is TRBV5-1 and J is TRBJ2-1; 12 nucleotides agree with TRBD2. Specimen: CD4+ or CD8+ T cells sorted from blood, collected in a trial of the OX40 agonist ivuxolimab. CDR3 in DNA: TGCGCCAGCAGCACCGGACTAGCGGGGAACAATGAGCAGTTCTTC. This codes for CASSTGLAGNNEQFF.